This T cell receptor beta chain stems from a study of technical replicates of blood from a handful of donors. CDR3 length equals 14 residues. Trimming stripped 3 bases from V and 1 base from J, with 7 bases between. The germline CDR1 and CDR2 sequences are SEHNR and FQNEAQ (reference sequence). This table comes from immunoSEQ multiplex PCR, and its TCRdb copy is limited to in-frame clones, with some not included. The sample yields approximately 41,000 clones, about 96% seen once. The V and J genes are TRBV7-9 and TRBJ2-1; D gene unclear. Sequencing was carried out using T cells isolated from PBMCs. This receptor was identified in a human donor in good health. The DNA of the CDR3 is TGTGCCAGCAGCTTTAGCCAGTCCTACAATGAGCAGTTCTTC. This encodes CASSFSQSYNEQFF.